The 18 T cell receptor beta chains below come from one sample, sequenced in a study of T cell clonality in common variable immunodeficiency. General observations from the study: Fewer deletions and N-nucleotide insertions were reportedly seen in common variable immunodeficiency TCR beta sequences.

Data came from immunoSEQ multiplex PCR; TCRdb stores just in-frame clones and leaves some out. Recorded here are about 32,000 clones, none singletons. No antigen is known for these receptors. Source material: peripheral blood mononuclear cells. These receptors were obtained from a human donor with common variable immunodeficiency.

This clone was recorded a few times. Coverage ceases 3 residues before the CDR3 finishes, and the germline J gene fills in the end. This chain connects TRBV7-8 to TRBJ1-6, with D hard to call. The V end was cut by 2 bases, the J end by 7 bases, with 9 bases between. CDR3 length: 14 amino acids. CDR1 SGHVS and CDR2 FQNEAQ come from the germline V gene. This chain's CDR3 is CASSLSGWNSPLHF. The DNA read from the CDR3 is TGTGCCAGCAGCTTATCCGGGTGGAATTCACCC.

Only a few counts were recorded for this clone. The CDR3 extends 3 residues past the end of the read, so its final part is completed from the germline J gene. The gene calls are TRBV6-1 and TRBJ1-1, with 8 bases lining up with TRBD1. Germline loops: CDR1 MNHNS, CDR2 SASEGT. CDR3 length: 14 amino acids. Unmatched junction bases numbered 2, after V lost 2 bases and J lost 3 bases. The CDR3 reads CASSEQGAHTEAFF. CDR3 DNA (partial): TGTGCCAGCAGTGAACAGGGGGCCCACACTGAA.

Partial CDR3 DNA: TGTGCCAGCAGCCGCGGGGGAGTCTTCCGGGGGGATACG. Translation gives CASSRGGVFRGDT. The CDR3 reads in full as CASSRGGVFRGDTQYF. The chain employs TRBV2 and TRBJ2-3, with TRBD2 matching over 7 bases. From the germline J gene comes the end of the CDR3, since the read stops 3 residues before it. The CDR3 spans 16 residues. V dropped 6 bases and J dropped 6; count of bases not matched to a gene: 15. Germline V lookup: CDR1 SNHLY, CDR2 FYNNEI. Combining the CDR3 with reference TRBV2 and TRBJ2-3 gives the whole variable domain EPEVTQTPSHQVTQMGQEVILRCVPISNHLYFYWYRQILGQKVEFLVSFYNNEISEKSEIFDDQFSVERPDGSNFTLKIRSTKLEDSAMYFCASSRGGVFRGDTQYFGPGTRLTVL.

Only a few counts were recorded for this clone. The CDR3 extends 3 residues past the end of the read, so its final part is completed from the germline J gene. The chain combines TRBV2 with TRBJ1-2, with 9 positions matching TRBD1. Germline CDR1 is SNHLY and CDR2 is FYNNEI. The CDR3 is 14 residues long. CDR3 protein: CASTRTGTGNGYTF. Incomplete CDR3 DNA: TGTGCCAGCACGAGAACCGGGACAGGGAACGGC.

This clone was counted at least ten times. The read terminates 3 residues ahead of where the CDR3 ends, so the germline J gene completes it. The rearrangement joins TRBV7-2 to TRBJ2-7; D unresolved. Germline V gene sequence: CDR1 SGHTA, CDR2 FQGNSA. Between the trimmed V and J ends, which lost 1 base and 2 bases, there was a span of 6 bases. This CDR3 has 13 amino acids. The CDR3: CASSLVSPYEQYF. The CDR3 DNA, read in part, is TGTGCCAGCAGCTTAGTCTCCCCCTACGAG. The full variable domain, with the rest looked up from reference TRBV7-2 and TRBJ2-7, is GAGVSQSPSNKVTEKGKDVELRCDPISGHTALYWYRQSLGQGLEFLIYFQGNSAPDKSGLPSDRFSAERTGGSVSTLTIQRTQQEDSAVYLCASSLVSPYEQYFGPGTRLTVT.

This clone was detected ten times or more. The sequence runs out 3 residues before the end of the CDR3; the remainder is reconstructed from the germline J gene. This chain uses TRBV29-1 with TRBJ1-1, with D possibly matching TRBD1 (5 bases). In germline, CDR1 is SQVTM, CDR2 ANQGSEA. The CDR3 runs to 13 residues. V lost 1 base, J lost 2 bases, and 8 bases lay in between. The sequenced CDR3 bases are TGCAGCGTTGAAGGGGGGGGAAACACTGAA. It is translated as CSVEGGGNTE. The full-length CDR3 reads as CSVEGGGNTEAFF.

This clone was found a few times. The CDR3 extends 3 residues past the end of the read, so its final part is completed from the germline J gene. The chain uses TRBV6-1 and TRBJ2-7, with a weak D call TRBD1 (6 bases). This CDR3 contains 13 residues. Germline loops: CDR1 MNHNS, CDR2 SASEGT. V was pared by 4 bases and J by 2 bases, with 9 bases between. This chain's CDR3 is CASSATGTYEQYF. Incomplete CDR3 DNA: TGTGCCAGCAGTGCTACAGGGACCTACGAG.

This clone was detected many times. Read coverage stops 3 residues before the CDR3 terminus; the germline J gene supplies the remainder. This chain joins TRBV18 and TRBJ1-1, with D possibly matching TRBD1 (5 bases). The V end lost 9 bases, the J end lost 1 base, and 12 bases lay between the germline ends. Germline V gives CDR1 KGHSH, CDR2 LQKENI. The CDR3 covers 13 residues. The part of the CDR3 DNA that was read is TGTGCCAGTACAGAAACAGGGAACACTGAA. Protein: CASTETGNTE. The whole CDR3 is CASTETGNTEAFF.

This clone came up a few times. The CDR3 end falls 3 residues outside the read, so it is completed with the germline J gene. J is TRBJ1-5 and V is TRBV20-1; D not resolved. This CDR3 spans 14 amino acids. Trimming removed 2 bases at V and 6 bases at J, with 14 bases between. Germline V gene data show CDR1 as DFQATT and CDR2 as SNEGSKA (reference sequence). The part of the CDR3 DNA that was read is TGCAGTGCTAGATTAAGGCAGGCGGGTCAGCCC. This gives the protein CSARLRQAGQP. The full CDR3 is CSARLRQAGQPQHF.

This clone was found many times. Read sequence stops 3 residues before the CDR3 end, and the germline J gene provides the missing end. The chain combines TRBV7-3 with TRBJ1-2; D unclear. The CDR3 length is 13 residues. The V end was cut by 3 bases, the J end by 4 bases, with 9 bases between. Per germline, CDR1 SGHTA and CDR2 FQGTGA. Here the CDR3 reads CASSFGEIYGYTF. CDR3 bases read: TGTGCCAGCAGCTTCGGGGAGATCTATGGC.

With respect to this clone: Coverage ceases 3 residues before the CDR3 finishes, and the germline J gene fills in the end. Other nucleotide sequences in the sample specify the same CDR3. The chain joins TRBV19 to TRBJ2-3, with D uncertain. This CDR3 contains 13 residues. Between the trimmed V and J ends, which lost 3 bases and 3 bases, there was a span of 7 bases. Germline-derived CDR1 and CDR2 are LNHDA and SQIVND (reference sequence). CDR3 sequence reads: CASSIAGTDTQYF. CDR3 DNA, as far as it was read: TGTGCCAGTAGTATCGCCGGGACAGATACG.

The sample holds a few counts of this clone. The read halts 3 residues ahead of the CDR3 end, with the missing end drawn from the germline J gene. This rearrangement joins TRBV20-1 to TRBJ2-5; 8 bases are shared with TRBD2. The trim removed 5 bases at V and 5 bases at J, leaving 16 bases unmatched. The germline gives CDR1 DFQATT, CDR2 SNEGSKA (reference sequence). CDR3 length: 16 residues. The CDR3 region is CSAGSLRGGARETQYF. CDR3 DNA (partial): TGCAGTGCTGGCTCCCTACGGGGGGGGGCCCGGGAGACC.

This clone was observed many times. CDR3 DNA, as far as it was read: TGCGCCAGCAGCCCACTCGCAGGGTCTGAA. Protein: CASSPLAGSE. The entire CDR3 is CASSPLAGSEAFF. J is TRBJ1-1 and V is TRBV4-1, with a tentative D call TRBD1 (5 bases). The read stops 3 residues short of the end of the CDR3; the missing end is completed from the germline J gene. Trimming took 4 bases from V and 6 from J, leaving 12 bases between them. CDR3 length: 13 residues. Germline lookup yields CDR1 MGHRA and CDR2 YSYEKL.

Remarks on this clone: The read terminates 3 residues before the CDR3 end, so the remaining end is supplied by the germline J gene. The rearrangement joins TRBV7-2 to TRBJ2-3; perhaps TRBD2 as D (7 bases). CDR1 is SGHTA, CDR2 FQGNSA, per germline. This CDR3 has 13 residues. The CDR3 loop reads CASSSLGGGTQYF. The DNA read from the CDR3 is TGTGCCAGCAGCTCCCTTGGCGGGGGCACG.

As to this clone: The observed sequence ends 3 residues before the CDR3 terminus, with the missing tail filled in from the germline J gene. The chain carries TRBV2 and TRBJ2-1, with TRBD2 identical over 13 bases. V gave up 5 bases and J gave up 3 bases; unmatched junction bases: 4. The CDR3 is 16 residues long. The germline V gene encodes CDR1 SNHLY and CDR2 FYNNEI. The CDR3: CASSRLAGGRYNEQFF. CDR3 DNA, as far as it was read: TGTGCCAGCAGTCGACTAGCGGGGGGTCGCTACAATGAG.

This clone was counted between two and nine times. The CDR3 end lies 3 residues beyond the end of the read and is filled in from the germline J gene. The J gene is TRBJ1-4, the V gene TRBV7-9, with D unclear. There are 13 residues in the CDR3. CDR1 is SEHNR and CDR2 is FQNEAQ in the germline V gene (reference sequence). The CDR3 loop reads CASSLEIANGLFF. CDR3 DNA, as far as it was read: TGTGCCAGCAGCTTAGAAATCGCCAACGGA.

CDR3 bases read: TGTGCCAGCAGTGGAGACAGGGCCGCCGAG. Translating it yields CASSGDRAAE. The complete CDR3 sequence is CASSGDRAAEAFF. This sequence joins TRBV2 and TRBJ1-1; 7 bases are shared with TRBD1. With the read ending 3 residues before the CDR3 end, the germline J gene is used to fill in that end. CDR1 and CDR2 from the germline V gene are SNHLY and FYNNEI. The CDR3 is 13 amino acids.

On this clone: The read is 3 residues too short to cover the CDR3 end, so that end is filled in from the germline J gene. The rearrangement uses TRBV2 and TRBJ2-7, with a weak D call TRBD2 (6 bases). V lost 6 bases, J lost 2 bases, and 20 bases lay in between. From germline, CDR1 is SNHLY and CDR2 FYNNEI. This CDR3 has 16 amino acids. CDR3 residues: CASSPNSGTWTYEQYF. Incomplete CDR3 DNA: TGTGCCAGCAGCCCCAACTCCGGGACTTGGACCTACGAG. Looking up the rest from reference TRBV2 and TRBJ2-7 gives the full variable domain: EPEVTQTPSHQVTQMGQEVILRCVPISNHLYFYWYRQILGQKVEFLVSFYNNEISEKSEIFDDQFSVERPDGSNFTLKIRSTKLEDSAMYFCASSPNSGTWTYEQYFGPGTRLTVT.